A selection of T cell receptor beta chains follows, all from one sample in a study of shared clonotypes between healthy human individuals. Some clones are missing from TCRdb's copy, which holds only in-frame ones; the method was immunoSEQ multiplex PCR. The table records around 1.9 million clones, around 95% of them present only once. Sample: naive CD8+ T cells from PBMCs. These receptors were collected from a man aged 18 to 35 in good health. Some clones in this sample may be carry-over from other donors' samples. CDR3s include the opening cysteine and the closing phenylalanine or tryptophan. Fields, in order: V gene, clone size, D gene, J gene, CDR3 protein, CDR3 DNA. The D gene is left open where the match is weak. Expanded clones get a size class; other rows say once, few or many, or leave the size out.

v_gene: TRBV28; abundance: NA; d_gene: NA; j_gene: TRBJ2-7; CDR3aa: CASSFGARGEQYF; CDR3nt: TGTGCCAGCAGTTTTGGGGCCCGGGGGGAGCAGTACTTC
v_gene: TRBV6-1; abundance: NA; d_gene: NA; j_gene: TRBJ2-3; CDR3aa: CASSTRGFGTDTQYF; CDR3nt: TGTGCCAGCAGTACTAGGGGGTTTGGAACAGATACGCAGTATTTT
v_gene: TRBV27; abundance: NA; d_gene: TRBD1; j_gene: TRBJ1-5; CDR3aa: CASSALGQVPNQPQHF; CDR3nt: TGTGCCAGCAGTGCTCTGGGACAGGTCCCCAATCAGCCCCAGCATTTT
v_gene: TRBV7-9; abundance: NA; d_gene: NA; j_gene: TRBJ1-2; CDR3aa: CASSSRQVPLGGYTF; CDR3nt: TGTGCCAGCAGCTCCCGACAGGTTCCTCTAGGGGGCTACACCTTC
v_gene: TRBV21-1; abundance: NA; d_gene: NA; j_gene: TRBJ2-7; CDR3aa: CASRTSQGKCYEQYF; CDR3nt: TGTGCCAGCAGGACCTCACAGGGGAAGTGCTACGAGCAGTACTTC
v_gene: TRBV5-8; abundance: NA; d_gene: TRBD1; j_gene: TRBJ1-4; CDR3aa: CASSLYRGNEKLFF; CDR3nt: TGTGCCAGCAGCTTGTACAGGGGGAATGAAAAACTGTTTTTT
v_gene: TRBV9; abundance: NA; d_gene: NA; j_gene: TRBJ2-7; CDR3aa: CASSVGSEATYEQYF; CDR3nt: TGTGCCAGCAGCGTAGGCAGCGAAGCCACCTACGAGCAGTACTTC
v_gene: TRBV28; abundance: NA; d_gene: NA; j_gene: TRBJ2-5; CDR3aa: CASSLVYRETQYF; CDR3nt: TGTGCCAGCAGTTTGGTGTATCGAGAGACCCAGTACTTC
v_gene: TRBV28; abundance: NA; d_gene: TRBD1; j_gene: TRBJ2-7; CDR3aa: CASSSPRGQGVFEQYF; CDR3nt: TGTGCCAGCAGTTCGCCCCGAGGACAGGGGGTTTTCGAGCAGTACTTC
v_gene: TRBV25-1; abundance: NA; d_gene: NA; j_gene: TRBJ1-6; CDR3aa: CASSEGVLRPLHF; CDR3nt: TGTGCCAGCAGTGAAGGTGTCCTCCGGCCCCTCCACTTT
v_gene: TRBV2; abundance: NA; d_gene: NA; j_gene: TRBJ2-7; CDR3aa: CASSVTRTLTWEQYF; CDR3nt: TGTGCCAGCAGCGTAACTAGGACCCTAACGTGGGAGCAGTACTTC
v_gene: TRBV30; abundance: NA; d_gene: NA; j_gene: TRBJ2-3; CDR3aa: CAWRGAPGPADTQYF; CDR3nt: TGTGCCTGGAGGGGGGCCCCGGGGCCTGCAGATACGCAGTATTTT
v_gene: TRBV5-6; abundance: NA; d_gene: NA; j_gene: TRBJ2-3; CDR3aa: CASSLTLAPGTDTQYF; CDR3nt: TGTGCCAGCAGCTTGACTCTAGCTCCGGGGACAGATACGCAGTATTTT
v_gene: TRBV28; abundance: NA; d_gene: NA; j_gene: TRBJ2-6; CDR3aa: CASSLMQRRFSGANVLTF; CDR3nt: TGTGCCAGCAGTTTAATGCAGCGGCGATTCTCTGGGGCCAACGTCCTGACTTTC
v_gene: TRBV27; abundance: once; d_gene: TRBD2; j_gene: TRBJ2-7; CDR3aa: CASSYQRDSYEQYF; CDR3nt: TGTGCCAGCAGTTATCAGCGGGACTCCTACGAGCAGTACTTC
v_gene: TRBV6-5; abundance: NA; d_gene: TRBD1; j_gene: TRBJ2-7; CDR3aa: CASSKSRGINEQYF; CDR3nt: TGTGCCAGCAGTAAATCCAGGGGGATCAACGAGCAGTACTTC
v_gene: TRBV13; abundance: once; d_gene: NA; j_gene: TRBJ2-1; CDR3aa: CASSSRSRSAPSYNEQFF; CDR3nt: TGTGCCAGCAGCTCAAGGAGTCGGAGCGCTCCGTCCTACAATGAGCAGTTCTTC
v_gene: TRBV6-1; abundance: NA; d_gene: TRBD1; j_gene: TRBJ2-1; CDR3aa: CASSEALGQYNEQFF; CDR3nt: TGTGCCAGCAGTGAAGCGCTGGGACAGTACAATGAGCAGTTCTTC
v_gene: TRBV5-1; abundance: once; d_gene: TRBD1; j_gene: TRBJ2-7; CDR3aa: CASSGAGTGVFYEQYF; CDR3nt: TGCGCCAGCAGCGGGGCCGGGACAGGGGTCTTCTACGAGCAGTACTTC
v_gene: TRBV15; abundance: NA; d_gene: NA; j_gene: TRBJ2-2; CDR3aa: CATPGGRTGELFF; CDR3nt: TGTGCCACCCCGGGGGGCAGGACCGGGGAGCTGTTTTTT
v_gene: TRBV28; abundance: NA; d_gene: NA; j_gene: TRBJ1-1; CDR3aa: CASSFRFPEAFF; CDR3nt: TGTGCCAGCAGTTTTAGATTCCCTGAAGCTTTCTTT
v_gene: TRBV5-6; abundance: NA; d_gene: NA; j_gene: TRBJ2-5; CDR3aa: CASSLNQAQYF; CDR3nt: TGTGCCAGCAGTCTGAATCAGGCCCAGTACTTC
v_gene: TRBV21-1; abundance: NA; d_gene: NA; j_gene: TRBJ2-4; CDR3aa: CASSFHLGSAKNIQYF; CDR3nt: TGTGCCAGCAGTTTTCATTTAGGCTCCGCCAAAAACATTCAGTACTTC
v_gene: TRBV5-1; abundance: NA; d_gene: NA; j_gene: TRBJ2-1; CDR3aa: CASNPPTGSGDEQFF; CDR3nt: TGCGCCAGCAACCCCCCGACAGGCTCAGGCGATGAGCAGTTCTTC
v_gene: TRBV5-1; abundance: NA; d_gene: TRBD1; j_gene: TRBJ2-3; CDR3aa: CASSATGGTDTQYF; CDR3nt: TGCGCCAGCAGCGCGACAGGGGGGACAGATACGCAGTATTTT
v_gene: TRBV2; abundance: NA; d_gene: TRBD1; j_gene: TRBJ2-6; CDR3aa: CASSAGTASSGANVLTF; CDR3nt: TGTGCCAGCAGCGCAGGGACAGCTAGCTCTGGGGCCAACGTCCTGACTTTC
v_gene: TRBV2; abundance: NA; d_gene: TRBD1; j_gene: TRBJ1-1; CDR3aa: CASRDRGGNTEAFF; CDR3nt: TGTGCCAGCAGAGACAGGGGGGGGAACACTGAAGCTTTCTTT
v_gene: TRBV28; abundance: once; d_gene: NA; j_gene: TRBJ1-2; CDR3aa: CASSPSAIPLPDYGYTF; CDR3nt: TGTGCCAGCAGTCCGTCGGCGATCCCCTTACCTGACTATGGCTACACCTTC
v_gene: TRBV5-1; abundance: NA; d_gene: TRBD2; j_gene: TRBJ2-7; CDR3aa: CASSFSGSEQYF; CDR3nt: TGCGCCAGCAGCTTTAGCGGGAGTGAGCAGTACTTC
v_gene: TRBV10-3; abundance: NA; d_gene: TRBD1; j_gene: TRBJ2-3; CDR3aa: CAIADRGFPTDTQYF; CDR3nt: TGTGCCATCGCGGACAGGGGCTTTCCCACAGATACGCAGTATTTT
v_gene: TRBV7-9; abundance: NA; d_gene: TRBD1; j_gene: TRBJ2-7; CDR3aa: CASRTGTGVEQYF; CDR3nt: TGTGCCAGCAGAACCGGGACAGGGGTCGAGCAGTACTTC
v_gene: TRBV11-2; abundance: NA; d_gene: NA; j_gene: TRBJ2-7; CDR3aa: CASSLGRNGEQYF; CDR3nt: TGTGCCAGCAGCTTGGGCAGGAACGGCGAGCAGTACTTC
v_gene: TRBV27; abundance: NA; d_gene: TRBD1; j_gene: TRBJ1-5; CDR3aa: CASSPGTDLSNQPQHF; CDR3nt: TGTGCCAGCAGTCCCGGGACAGACCTTAGCAATCAGCCCCAGCATTTT
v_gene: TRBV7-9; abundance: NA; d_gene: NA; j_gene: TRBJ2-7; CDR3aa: CASSSPISYEQYF; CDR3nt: TGTGCCAGCAGCTCGCCGATCTCCTACGAGCAGTACTTC